These T cell receptor beta chains were read from a single sample in a study of T cells in Graves' hyperthyroidism and ophthalmopathy. Each CDR3 protein is one row after TCRdb ran MiXCR on the multiplex PCR reads. The sample has fewer than 450,000 distinct CDR3 sequences; roughly a sixth are singletons. Sequencing input: blood. The receptors come from a woman under 40 with Graves' hyperthyroidism that later progressed to Graves' ophthalmopathy. Both conserved end residues are part of each CDR3. The D gene is left open where the match is weak. Clone size is given for some rows only: seen once, a few or many times, or a class if the clone is expanded.

- | TRBJ1-2 | TRBV4-1 | few | TGCGCCAGCAGCCAAGATTTAGGGGTGGTCTATGGCTACACCTTC | CASSQDLGVVYGYTF
TRBD1 | TRBJ1-1 | TRBV24-1 | few | TGTGCCACCAGTGGGACAGGGGGCTTGAACACTGAAGCTTTCTTT | CATSGTGGLNTEAFF
TRBD1 | TRBJ1-2 | TRBV7-2 | - | TGTGCCAGCAGACAGACGACAGGGAAGGTTGGCTACACCTTC | CASRQTTGKVGYTF
- | TRBJ2-2 | TRBV6-1 | many | TGTGCCAGCAGTTATGTGGGTAGGACCGGGGAGCTGTTTTTT | CASSYVGRTGELFF
TRBD1 | TRBJ1-2 | TRBV18 | many | TGTGCCAGCTCACGGACAGGGTTGGACTATGGCTACACCTTC | CASSRTGLDYGYTF
- | TRBJ2-7 | TRBV28 | - | TGTGCCAGCAGTTTGGCGACTCGTCCGGACTACGAGCAGTACTTC | CASSLATRPDYEQYF
- | TRBJ2-7 | TRBV27 | many | TGTGCCAGCAGTTCTATTCCACGGGTCTTCGAGCAGTACTTC | CASSSIPRVFEQYF
TRBD1 | TRBJ1-5 | TRBV6-1 | - | TGTGCCAGCAGGACAGGGGCAGGCAACAATCAGCCCCAGCATTTT | CASRTGAGNNQPQHF
- | TRBJ1-2 | TRBV28 | - | TGTGCCAGCATGTGGGGTGGGGGCAACTATGGCTACACCTTC | CASMWGGGNYGYTF
TRBD2 | TRBJ2-7 | TRBV27 | many | TGTGCCAGCAGTCCCCGCACTAGCGGGAGTGGCGGGCAGTACTTC | CASSPRTSGSGGQYF
TRBD2 | TRBJ2-1 | TRBV7-9 | many | TGTGCCAGCAGCTTAGATCGGGGGGGCATCTCAAATGAGCAGTTCTTC | CASSLDRGGISNEQFF
- | TRBJ1-1 | TRBV11-2 | few | TGTGCCAGCAGCCCCGGACGGGGGATCACTGACGCTTTCTTT | CASSPGRGITDAFF
TRBD1 | TRBJ2-7 | TRBV28 | many | TGTGCCAGCAGTTTTAGGGACAGGGCCTACGAGCAGTACTTC | CASSFRDRAYEQYF
- | TRBJ2-4 | TRBV11-3 | - | TGTGCCAGCAGTCGGAGGGGTGAGGACATTCAGTACTTC | CASSRRGEDIQYF
TRBD2 | TRBJ2-1 | TRBV3-1 | many | TGTGCCAGCAGCCGTCAAACTAGCGGAGAGCAGTTCTTC | CASSRQTSGEQFF
TRBD1 | TRBJ2-7 | TRBV6-1 | many | TGTGCCAGCATCTACGGGGACAGGACCTACGAGCAGTACTTC | CASIYGDRTYEQYF
TRBD2 | TRBJ2-5 | TRBV28 | many | TGTGCCAGCACCCGGAGGTTGGGACTAGCGGGGCAAGAGACCCAGTACTTC | CASTRRLGLAGQETQYF
TRBD1 | TRBJ1-5 | TRBV25-1 | many | TGTGCCAGCAGTGATCTTCTCCAGGGGGCTCGCCGGCTAAGCAATCAGCCCCAGCATTTT | CASSDLLQGARRLSNQPQHF
- | TRBJ1-1 | TRBV2 | many | TGTGCCAGCCGACACAAGAACACTGAAGCTTTCTTT | CASRHKNTEAFF
TRBD1 | TRBJ2-3 | TRBV10-3 | many | TGTGCCATCGGCGGACAGGGCGCTAGCACAGATACGCAGTATTTT | CAIGGQGASTDTQYF
TRBD2 | TRBJ2-1 | TRBV12-3/TRBV12-4 | many | TGTGCCAGCAGTTTCCCACCGGGCGGGAGAAATGAGCAGTTCTTC | CASSFPPGGRNEQFF
TRBD2 | TRBJ2-5 | TRBV5-4 | many | TGTGCCAGCAGCTTGTCTAGCGGGAGCCAACCAAGGGAGACCCAGTACTTC | CASSLSSGSQPRETQYF
- | TRBJ2-5 | TRBV13 | many | TGTGCCAGCAGTTCCAGACTCGGGGAGACCCAGTACTTC | CASSSRLGETQYF
- | TRBJ1-5 | TRBV19 | few | TGTGCCAGTACCCCCCCCCCGGACTATCAGCCCCAGCATTTT | CASTPPPDYQPQHF
TRBD1 | TRBJ2-1 | TRBV20-1 | - | TGCAGTGCTAATCGACAGGGCGATGAGCAGTTCTTC | CSANRQGDEQFF
TRBD1 | TRBJ1-5 | TRBV11-2 | - | TGTGCCAGCAGCCTACCGGACAGGGGTGGCAATCAGCCCCAGCATTTT | CASSLPDRGGNQPQHF
TRBD1 | TRBJ2-3 | TRBV30 | - | TGTGCCTGGAGCTCAACCGACAGGGACAGCACAGATACGCAGTATTTT | CAWSSTDRDSTDTQYF
TRBD1 | TRBJ1-2 | TRBV3-1 | - | TGTGCCAGCAGCCAAGGTTTGTCGCGGGACAGGGCTCGAGGCTACACCTTC | CASSQGLSRDRARGYTF
TRBD2 | TRBJ2-4 | TRBV4-1 | - | TGCGCCAGCAGCCTTGGGGGGGTTTTAGCCAAAAACATTCAGTACTTC | CASSLGGVLAKNIQYF
TRBD1 | TRBJ2-2 | TRBV20-1 | few | TGCAGCGCGGGGACAGGGATCACCGGGGAGCTGTTTTTT | CSAGTGITGELFF
- | TRBJ2-7 | TRBV5-1 | few | TGCGCCAGCAGCTTGGAGGTGAGAAGGTACGAGCAGTACTTC | CASSLEVRRYEQYF
- | TRBJ2-5 | TRBV6-5 | many | TGTGCCAGCAGTTACGCCTTCGGGGGGCAGTACCAAGAGACCCAGTACTTC | CASSYAFGGQYQETQYF
TRBD1 | TRBJ1-2 | TRBV6-1 | few | TGTGCCAGCAGTTCCGACAGGGTGGCTGGCTACACCTTC | CASSSDRVAGYTF
- | TRBJ2-5 | TRBV2 | many | TGTGCCAGCAGGTTGGACAGCCAAGAGACCCAGTACTTC | CASRLDSQETQYF
- | TRBJ2-3 | TRBV11-2 | - | TGTGCCAGCAGCTTAGCTGAGGCAGGGCGGGCAGATACGCAGTATTTT | CASSLAEAGRADTQYF
TRBD1 | TRBJ1-1 | TRBV5-1 | - | TGCGCCAGCAGCTTGGGTGGGACAGGGCAAACTGAAGCTTGCTTT | CASSLGGTGQTEACF
- | TRBJ2-2 | TRBV19 | many | TGTGCCAGTAGTTCCCCGAGCACCAACACCGGGGAGCTGTTTTTT | CASSSPSTNTGELFF
- | TRBJ1-5 | TRBV27 | many | TGTGCCAGCAGTTCCCTTTACGCTGACGAAGCGGGTCAGCCCCAGCATTTT | CASSSLYADEAGQPQHF
TRBD1 | TRBJ1-5 | TRBV19 | few | TGTGCCAGTAGTATAGGTGACAGGGGCGGGCAGCCCCAGCATTTT | CASSIGDRGGQPQHF
- | TRBJ1-5 | TRBV18 | many | TGTGCCAGCTCACCTGGGGCAGGGCATCAGCCCCAGCATTTT | CASSPGAGHQPQHF
TRBD2 | TRBJ2-5 | TRBV7-2 | many | TGTGCCAGCAGCCAGAGCGGGGGGGCCGGGGAGACCCAGTACTTC | CASSQSGGAGETQYF
- | TRBJ1-2 | TRBV7-9 | few | TGTGCCAGCAGCACAGACCACTATGGCTACACCTTC | CASSTDHYGYTF
- | TRBJ2-7 | TRBV25-1 | once | TGTGCCAGCAGTGATGGACTGGGGTTCTACGAGCAGTACTTC | CASSDGLGFYEQYF